One T cell receptor (beta chain) is described in this entry. This sample is drawn from a study of blood T cell repertoires in COVID-19. Only in-frame clones appear in the TCRdb table, and some are missing; sequencing was by immunoSEQ multiplex PCR. The table has over 150,000 clones, roughly 76% seen once. The V gene lost 3 bases and the J gene lost 3 bases, with 12 bases spanning the gap. CDR1 LGHDT and CDR2 YNNKEL come from the germline V gene (reference sequence). This CDR3 region has 15 residues. The chain combines TRBV3-1 (or the pseudogene TRBV3-2) with TRBJ2-1, with D possibly matching TRBD2 (6 bases). Source material: peripheral blood. This TCR came from a woman older than 75 with COVID-19, enrolled during active disease. The DNA for the CDR3 is TGTGCCAGCAGCCAGGGCGGGGATAACTACAATGAGCAGTTCTTC. The encoded protein is CASSQGGDNYNEQFF.